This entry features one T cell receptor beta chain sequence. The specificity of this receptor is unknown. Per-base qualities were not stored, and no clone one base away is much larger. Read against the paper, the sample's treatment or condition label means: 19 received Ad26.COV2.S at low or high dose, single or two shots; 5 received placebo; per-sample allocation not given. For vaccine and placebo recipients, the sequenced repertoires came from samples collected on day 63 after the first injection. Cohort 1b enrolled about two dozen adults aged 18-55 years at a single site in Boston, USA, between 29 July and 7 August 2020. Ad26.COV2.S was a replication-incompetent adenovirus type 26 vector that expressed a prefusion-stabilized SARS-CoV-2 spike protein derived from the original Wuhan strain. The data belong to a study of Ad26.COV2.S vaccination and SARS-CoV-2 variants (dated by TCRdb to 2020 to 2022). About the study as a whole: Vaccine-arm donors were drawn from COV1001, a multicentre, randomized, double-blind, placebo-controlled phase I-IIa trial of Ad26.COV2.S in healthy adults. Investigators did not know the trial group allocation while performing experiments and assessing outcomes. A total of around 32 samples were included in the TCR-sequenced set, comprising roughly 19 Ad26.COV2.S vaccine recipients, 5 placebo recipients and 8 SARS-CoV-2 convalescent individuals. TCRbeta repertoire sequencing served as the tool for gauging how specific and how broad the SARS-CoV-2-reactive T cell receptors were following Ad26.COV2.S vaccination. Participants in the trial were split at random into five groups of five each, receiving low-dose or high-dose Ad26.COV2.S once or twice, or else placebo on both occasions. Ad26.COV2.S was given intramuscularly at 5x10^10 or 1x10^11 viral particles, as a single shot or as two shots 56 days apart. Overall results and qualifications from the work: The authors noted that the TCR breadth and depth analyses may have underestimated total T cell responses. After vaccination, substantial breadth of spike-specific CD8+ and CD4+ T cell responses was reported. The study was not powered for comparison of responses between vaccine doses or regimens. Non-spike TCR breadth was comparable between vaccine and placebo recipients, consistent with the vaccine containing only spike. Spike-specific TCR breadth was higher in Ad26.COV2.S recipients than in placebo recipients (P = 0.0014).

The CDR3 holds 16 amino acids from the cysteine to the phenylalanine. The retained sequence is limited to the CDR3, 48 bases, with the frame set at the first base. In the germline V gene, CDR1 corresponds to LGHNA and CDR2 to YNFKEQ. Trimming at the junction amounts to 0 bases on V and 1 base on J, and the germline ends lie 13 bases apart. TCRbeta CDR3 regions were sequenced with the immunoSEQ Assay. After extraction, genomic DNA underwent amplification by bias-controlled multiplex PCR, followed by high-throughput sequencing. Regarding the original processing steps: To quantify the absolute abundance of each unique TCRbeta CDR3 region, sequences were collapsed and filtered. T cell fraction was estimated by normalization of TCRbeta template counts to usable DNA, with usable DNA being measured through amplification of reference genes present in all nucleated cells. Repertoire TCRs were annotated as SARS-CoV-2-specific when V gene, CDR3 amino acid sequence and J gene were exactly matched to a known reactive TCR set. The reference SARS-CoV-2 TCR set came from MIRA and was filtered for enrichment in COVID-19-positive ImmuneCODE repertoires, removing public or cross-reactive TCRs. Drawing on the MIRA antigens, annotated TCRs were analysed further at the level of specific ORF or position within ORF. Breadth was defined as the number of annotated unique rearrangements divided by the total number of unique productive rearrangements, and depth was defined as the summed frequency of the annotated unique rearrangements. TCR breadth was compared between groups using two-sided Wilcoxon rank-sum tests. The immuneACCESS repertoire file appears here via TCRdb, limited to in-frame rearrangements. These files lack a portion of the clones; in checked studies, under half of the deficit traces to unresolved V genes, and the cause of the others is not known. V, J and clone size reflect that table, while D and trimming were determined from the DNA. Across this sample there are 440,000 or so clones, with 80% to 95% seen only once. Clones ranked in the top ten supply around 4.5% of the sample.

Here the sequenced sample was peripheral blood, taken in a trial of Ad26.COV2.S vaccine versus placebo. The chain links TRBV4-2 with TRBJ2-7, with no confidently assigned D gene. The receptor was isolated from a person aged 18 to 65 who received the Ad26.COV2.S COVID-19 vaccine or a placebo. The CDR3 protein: CASSQEATVGSYEQYF. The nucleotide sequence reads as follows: TGTGCCAGCAGCCAAGAGGCTACCGTGGGTTCCTACGAGCAGTACTTC.